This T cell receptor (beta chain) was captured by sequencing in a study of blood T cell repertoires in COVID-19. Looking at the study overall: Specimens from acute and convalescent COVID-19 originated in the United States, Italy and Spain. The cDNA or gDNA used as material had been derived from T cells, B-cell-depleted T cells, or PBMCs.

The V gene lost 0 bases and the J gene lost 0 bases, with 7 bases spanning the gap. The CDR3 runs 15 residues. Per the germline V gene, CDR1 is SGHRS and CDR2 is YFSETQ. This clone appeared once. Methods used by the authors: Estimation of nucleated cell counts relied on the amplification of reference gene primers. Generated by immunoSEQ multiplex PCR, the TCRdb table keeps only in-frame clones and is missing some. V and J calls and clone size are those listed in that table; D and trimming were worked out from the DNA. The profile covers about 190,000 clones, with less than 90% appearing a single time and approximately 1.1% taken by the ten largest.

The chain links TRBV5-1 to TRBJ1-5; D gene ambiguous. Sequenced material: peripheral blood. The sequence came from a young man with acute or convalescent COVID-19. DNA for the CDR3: TGCGCCAGCAGCTTGGCCGGAGTTAGCAATCAGCCCCAGCATTTT. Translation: CASSLAGVSNQPQHF. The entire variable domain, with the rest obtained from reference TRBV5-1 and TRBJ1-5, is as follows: KAGVTQTPRYLIKTRGQQVTLSCSPISGHRSVSWYQQTPGQGLQFLFEYFSETQRNKGNFPGRFSGRQFSNSRSEMNVSTLELGDSALYLCASSLAGVSNQPQHFGDGTRLSIL.